A single TCR beta chain is shown here with its context. RNA, at about 0.45 to 1 ug, was reverse transcribed with random hexamers. Using its own MiXCR run on the immunoSEQ multiplex PCR reads, TCRdb lists one record per CDR3 protein. This sample has approximately 280,000 distinct CDR3 sequences; 80% to 90% occur once, and the top ten carry around 0.11%. The sample belongs to a study of CD8 T cells in Susac syndrome. TCR beta was sequenced from blood CD8+ and CD4+ T cells. It was treatment-naive patients with stable or active relapsing-remitting disease who made up the multiple sclerosis controls. V dropped 4 bases and J dropped 3; count of bases not matched to a gene: 5. The CDR3 has 16 amino acids. CDR1 SGHDT and CDR2 YYEEEE come from the germline V gene.

The material sequenced was CD8+ T cells from PBMCs. This rearrangement joins TRBV5-6 to TRBJ2-1; 12 positions match TRBD2. The receptor's source is a human donor with multiple sclerosis. The CDR3 reads CASSHRTSGVYNEQFF. The CDR3 bases are TGTGCCAGCAGCCACCGGACTAGCGGGGTCTACAATGAGCAGTTCTTC. The whole variable domain, remainder taken from reference TRBV5-6 and TRBJ2-1, is DAGVTQSPTHLIKTRGQQVTLRCSPKSGHDTVSWYQQALGQGPQFIFQYYEEEERQRGNFPDRFSGHQFPNYSSELNVNALLLGDSALYLCASSHRTSGVYNEQFFGPGTRLTVL.